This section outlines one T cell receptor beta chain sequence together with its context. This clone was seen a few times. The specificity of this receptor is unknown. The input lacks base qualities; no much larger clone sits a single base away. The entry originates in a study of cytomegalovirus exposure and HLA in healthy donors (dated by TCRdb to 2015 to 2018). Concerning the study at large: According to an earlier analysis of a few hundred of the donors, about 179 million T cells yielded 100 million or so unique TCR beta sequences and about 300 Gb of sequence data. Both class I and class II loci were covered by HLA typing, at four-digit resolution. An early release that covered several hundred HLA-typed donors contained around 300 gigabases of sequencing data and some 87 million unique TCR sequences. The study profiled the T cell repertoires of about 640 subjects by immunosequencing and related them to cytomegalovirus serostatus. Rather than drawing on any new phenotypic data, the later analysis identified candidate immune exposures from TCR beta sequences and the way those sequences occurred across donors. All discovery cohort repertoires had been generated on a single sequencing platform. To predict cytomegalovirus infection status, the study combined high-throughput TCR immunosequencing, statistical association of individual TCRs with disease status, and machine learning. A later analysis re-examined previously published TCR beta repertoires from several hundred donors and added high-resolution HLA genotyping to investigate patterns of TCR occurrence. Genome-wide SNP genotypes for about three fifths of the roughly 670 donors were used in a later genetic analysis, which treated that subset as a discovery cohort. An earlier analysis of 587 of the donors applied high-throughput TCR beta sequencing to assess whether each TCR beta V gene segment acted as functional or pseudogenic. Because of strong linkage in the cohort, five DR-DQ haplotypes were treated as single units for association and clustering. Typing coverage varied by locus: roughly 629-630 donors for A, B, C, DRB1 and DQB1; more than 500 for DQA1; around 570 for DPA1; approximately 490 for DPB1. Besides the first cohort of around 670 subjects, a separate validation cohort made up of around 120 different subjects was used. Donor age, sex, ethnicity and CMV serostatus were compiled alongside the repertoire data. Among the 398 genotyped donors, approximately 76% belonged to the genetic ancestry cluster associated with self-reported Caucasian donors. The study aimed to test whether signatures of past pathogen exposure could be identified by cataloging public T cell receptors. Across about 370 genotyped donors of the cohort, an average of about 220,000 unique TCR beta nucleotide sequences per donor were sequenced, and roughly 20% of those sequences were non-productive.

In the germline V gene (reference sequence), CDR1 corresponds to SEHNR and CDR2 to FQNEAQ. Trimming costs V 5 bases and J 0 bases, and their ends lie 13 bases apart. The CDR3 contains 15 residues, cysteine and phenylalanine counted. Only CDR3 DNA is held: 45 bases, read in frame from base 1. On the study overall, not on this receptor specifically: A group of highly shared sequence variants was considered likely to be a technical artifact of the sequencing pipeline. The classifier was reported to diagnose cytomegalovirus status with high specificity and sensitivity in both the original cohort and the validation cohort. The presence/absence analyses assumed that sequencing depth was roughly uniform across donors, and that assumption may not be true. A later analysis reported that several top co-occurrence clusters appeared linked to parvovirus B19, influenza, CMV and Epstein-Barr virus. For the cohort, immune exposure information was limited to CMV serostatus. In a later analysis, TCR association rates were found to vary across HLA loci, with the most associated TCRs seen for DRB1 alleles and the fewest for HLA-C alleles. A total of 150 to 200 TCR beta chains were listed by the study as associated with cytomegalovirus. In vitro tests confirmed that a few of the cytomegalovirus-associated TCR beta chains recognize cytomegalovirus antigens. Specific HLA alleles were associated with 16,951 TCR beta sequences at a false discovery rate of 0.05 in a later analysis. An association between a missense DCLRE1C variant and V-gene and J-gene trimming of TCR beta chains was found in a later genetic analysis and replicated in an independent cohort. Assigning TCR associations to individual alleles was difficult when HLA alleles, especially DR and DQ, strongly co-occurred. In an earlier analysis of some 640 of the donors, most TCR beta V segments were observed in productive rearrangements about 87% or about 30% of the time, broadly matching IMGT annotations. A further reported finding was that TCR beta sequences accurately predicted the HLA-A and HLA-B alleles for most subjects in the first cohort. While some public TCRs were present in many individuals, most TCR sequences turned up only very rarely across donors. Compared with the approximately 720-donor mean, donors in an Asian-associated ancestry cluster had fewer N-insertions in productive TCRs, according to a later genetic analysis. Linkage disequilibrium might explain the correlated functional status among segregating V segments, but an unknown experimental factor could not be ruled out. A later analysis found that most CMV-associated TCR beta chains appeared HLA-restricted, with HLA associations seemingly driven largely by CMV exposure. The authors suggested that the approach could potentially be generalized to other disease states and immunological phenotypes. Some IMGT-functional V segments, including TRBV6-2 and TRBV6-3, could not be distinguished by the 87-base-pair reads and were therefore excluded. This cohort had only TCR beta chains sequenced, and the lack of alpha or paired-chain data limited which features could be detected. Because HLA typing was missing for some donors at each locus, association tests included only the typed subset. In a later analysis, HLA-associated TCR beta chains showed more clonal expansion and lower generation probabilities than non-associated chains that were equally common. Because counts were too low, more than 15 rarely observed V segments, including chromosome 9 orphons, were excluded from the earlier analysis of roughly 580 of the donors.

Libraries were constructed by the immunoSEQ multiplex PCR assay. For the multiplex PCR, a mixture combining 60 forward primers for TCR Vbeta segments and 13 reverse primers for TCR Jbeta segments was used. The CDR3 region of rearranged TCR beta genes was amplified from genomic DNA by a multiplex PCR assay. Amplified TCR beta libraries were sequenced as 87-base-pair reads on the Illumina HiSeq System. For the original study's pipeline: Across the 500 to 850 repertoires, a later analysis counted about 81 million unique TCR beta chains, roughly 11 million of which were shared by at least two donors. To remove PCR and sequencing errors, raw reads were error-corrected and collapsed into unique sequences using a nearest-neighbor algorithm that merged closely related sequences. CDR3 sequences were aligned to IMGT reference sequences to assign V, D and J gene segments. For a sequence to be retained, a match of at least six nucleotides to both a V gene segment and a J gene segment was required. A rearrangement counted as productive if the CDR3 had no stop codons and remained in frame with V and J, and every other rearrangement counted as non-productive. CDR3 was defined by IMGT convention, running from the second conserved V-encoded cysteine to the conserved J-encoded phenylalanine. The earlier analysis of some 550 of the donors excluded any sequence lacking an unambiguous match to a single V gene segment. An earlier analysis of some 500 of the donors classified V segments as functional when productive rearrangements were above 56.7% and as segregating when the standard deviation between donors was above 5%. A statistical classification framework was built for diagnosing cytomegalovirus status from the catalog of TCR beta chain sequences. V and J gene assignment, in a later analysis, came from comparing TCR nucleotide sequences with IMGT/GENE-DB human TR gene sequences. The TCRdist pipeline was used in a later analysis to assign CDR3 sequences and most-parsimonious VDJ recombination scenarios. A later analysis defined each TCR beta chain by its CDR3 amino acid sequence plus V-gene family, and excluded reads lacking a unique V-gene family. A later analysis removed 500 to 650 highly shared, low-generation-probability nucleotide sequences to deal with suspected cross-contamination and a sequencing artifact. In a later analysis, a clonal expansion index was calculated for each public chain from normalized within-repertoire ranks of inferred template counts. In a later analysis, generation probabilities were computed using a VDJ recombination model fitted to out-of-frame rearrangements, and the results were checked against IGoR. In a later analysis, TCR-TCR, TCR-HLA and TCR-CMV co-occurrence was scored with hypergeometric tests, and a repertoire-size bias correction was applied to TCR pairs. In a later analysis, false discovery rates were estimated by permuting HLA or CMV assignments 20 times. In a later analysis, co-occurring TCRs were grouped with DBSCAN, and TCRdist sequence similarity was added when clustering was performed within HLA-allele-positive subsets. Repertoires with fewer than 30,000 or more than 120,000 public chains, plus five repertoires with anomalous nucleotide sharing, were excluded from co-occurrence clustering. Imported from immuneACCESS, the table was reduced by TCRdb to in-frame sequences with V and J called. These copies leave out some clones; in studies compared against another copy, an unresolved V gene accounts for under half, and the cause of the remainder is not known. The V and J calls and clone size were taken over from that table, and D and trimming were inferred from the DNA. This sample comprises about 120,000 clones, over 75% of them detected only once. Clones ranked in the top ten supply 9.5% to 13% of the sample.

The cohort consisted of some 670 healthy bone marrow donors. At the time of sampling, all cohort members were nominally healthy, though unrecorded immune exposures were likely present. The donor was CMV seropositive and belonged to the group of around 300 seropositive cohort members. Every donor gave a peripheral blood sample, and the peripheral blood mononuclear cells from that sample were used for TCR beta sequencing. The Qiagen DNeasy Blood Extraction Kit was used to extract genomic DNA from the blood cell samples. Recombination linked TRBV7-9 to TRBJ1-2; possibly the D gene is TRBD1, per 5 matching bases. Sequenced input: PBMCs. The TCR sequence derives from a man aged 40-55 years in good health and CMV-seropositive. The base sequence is TGTGCCAGCAGCCCATCCTGGGGGGCTAACTATGGCTACACCTTC. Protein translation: CASSPSWGANYGYTF. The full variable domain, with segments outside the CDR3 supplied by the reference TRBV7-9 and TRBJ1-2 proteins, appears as DTGVSQNPRHKITKRGQNVTFRCDPISEHNRLYWYRQTLGQGPEFLTYFQNEAQLEKSRLLSDRFSAERPKGSFSTLEIQRTEQGDSAMYLCASSPSWGANYGYTFGSGTRLTVV.